This T cell receptor beta chain emerged from a study of T cells in Graves' hyperthyroidism and ophthalmopathy (dated by TCRdb to about 2019). Background on the whole study: Peripheral blood was collected at initial diagnosis, before any treatment. To identify distinguishing TCR V-J signatures, a discovery cohort of 100 or so patients was used, comprising 40 to 45 with Graves' ophthalmopathy and 57 with stable Graves' hyperthyroidism. An independent validation cohort of under 20 hyperthyroidism patients and 15 or so patients who later progressed to ophthalmopathy tested prospective prediction of ophthalmopathy. The approximately 90 discovery patients were divided at random into training and test sets in a 7:3 ratio. In about 6 Graves' hyperthyroidism patients, the study also compared T-cell repertoires from thyroid tissue with T-cell repertoires from blood. Once sampling was done, hyperthyroidism patients were given methimazole at a starting dose of 30 mg daily, whereas ophthalmopathy patients were given high-dose intravenous methylprednisolone. TCR Vbeta CDR3 sequencing of roughly 140 peripheral blood samples (43 ophthalmopathy, 75 or so hyperthyroidism and approximately 17 progressor patients) is reported in the paper.

This clonotype was picked up a small number of times. Its antigen is currently not known. The input lacks base qualities; no much larger clone sits a single base away. A patient counted as having stable Graves' hyperthyroidism if no progression to ophthalmopathy occurred over 18 months of follow-up. Hyperthyroidism patients were newly diagnosed, had a disease duration of under 2 months, and were aged 18 to 65 years. Any patient with an uncontrolled infection, another autoimmune disease, pregnancy or lactation was excluded. Diagnoses relied on clinical symptoms, serum thyroxine and TRAb, thyroid ultrasound and orbital computed tomography. PBMCs were isolated from more than 9 ml of fresh peripheral blood by Ficoll-Paque density gradient centrifugation. Total RNA was extracted using Trizol reagent, and RNA quality was assessed on an Agilent 2100 Bioanalyzer. The CDR3 contains 15 residues, cysteine and phenylalanine counted. Just the 45-base CDR3 DNA is kept, in frame starting at base 1. CDR1 and CDR2 (DFQATT, SNEGSKA) derive from the germline V gene (reference sequence). V ends up 5 bases short and J 8 bases short, with an unmatched junction base count of 8.

Paper-wide results and their limitations: A model built on a 13 V-J signature distinguished ophthalmopathy from stable hyperthyroidism, reaching over 85% sensitivity and about 81% specificity in cross-validation and 80%/75% in testing. Blood samples also contained most of the expanded thyroid clonotypes (frequency above 0.001), which suggests that blood repertoires may reflect thyroid immune responses. In validation, the model predicted progression to ophthalmopathy with 55% to 71% sensitivity and 72% to 85% specificity, a median of about six months before onset. No statistical method was used to set the sample size in advance, and investigators knew the group allocation.

Amplification of TCR beta CDR3 regions was carried out from RNA transcripts. A first-round RT-PCR of the TCR CDR3 used the HTBI primer set with the Qiagen OneStep RT-PCR kit. Libraries were constructed in a second round of multiplex PCR, after which size selection and purification were carried out. Libraries were sequenced paired-end with 100 bp reads on an Illumina HiSeq2000. Turning to the authors' computational methods: SOAPnuke was used to process the raw data, throwing out any read that contained adapters or uncalled bases, had a mean Phred below 15, or lacked an exact constant-primer or identifier match. COPE v1.2.5 was used to merge the high-quality paired reads, and each unique nucleotide sequence was defined as a clonotype. MiTCR v1.1 was used to align clonotypes to the IMGT TRBV, TRBD and TRBJ reference segments. Analysis was restricted to V-J combinations with a frequency above 0.0001, which covered roughly 99% of repertoires. The TCS score was defined as the ratio of F50 (clonal expansion) to E x V (chaos), calculated using BLOSUM62-based TCRdist between CDR3 peptides within each V-J. Welch's t-statistics and random forest reduced some 510 V-J features to around 14, which were used in a naive Bayes classifier (R e1071). TCRdb cleaned the public reads at Q25 with fastp, built clones with MiXCR and kept in-frame beta chains. Each entry is one CDR3 protein sequence, shown with its most common DNA and genes. Clone size and V and J calls follow TCRdb, not the original study. The sample table records fewer than 600,000 distinct CDR3 sequences; 14% of these occur just once. The ten largest clones add up to over 11% of the sample.

Sequences were obtained from blood. Recombination connected TRBV20-1 to TRBJ2-1, with TRBD2 matching 14 junction bases. The clonotype was recovered from a woman aged 40 to 49 with Graves' hyperthyroidism. In nucleotides, the sequence is TGCAGTGCTCAAGGACTAGCGGGAGGTAGGGATGAGCAGTTCTTC. Its product reads: CSAQGLAGGRDEQFF.